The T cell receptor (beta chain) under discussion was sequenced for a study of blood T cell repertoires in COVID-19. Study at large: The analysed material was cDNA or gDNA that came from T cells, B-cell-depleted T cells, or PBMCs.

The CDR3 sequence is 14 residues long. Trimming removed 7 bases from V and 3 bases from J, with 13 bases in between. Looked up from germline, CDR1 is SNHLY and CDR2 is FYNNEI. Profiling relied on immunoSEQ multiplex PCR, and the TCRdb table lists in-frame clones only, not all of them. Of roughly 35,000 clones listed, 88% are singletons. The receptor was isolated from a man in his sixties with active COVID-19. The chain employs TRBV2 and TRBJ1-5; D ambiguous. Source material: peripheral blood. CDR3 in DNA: TGTGCCAGCAATATGGGCCAGACCAATCAGCCCCAGCATTTT. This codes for CASNMGQTNQPQHF.